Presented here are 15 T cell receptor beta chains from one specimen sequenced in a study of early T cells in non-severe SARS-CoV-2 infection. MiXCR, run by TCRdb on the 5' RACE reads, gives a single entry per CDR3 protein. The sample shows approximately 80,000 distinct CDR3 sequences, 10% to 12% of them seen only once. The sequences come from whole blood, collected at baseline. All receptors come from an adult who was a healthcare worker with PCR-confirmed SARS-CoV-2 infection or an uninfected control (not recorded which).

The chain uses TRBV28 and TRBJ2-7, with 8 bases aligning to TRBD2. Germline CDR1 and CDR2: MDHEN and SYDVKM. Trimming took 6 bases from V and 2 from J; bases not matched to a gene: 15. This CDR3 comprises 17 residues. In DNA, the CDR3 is TGTGCCAGCAGACGCGGCCTAGCGGGTGTCCCTCCCTACGAGCAGTACTTC. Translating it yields CASRRGLAGVPPYEQYF.

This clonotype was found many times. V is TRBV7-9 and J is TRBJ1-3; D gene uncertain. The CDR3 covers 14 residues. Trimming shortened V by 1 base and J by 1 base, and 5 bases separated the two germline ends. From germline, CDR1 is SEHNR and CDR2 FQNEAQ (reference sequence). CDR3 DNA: TGTGCCAGCAGCTTAGAAGCGTCTGGAAACACCATATATTTT. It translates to CASSLEASGNTIYF. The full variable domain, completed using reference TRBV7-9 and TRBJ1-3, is DTGVSQNPRHKITKRGQNVTFRCDPISEHNRLYWYRQTLGQGPEFLTYFQNEAQLEKSRLLSDRFSAERPKGSFSTLEIQRTEQGDSAMYLCASSLEASGNTIYFGEGSWLTVV.

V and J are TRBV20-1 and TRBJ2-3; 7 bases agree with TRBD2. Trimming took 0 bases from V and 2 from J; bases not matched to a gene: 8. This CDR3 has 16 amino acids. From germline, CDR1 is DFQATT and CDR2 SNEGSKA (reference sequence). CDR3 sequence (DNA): TGCAGTGCTAGAGATCCGGGGCGGGGGTACACAGATACGCAGTATTTT. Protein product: CSARDPGRGYTDTQYF.

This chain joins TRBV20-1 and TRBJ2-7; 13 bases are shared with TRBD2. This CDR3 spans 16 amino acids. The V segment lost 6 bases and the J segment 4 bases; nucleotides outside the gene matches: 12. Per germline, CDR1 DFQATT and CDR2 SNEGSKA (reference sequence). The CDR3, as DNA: TGCAGTGCGACGGGGACTAGCGGGGTTCCCCTATACGAGCAGTACTTC. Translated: CSATGTSGVPLYEQYF.

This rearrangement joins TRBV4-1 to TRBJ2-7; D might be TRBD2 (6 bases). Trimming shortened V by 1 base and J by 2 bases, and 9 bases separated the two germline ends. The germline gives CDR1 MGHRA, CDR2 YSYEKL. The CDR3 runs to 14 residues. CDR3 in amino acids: CASSQVRGTYEQYF. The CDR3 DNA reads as TGCGCCAGCAGCCAAGTCCGGGGGACCTACGAGCAGTACTTC.

CDR3 sequence (DNA): TGTGCCTGGAGTCGCTCCGGACCCTCCGGGAACACTGAAGCTTTCTTT. Translated, it gives CAWSRSGPSGNTEAFF. The V call is TRBV30, the J call TRBJ1-1; no clear D gene. The germline V gene encodes CDR1 GTSNPN and CDR2 SVGIG (reference sequence). Between the trimmed V and J ends, which lost 2 bases and 1 base, there was a span of 17 bases. The CDR3 runs to 16 residues.

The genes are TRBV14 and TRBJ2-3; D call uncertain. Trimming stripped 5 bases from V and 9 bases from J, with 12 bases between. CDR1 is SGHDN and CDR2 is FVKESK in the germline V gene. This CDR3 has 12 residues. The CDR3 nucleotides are TGTGCCAGCAGCAAAGGGCGTTTCACGCAGTATTTT. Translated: CASSKGRFTQYF.

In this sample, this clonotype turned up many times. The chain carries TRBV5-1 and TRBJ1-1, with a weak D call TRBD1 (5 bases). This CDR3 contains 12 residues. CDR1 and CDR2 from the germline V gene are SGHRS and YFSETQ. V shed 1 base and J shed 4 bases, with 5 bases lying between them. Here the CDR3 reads CASSLRGTEAFF. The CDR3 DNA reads TGCGCCAGCAGCTTGAGGGGCACTGAAGCTTTCTTT.

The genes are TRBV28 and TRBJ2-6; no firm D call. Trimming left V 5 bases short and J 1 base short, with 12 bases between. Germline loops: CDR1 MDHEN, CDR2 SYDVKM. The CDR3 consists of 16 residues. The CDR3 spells CASSPDQLSGANVLTF. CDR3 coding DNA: TGTGCCAGCAGTCCAGATCAGTTATCTGGGGCCAACGTCCTGACTTTC.

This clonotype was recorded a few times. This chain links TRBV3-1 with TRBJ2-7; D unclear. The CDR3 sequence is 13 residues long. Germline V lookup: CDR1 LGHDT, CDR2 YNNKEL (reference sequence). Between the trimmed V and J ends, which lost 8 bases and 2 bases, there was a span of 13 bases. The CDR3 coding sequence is TGTGCCAGCGGGCCCCCGGCACCCTACGAGCAGTACTTC. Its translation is CASGPPAPYEQYF.

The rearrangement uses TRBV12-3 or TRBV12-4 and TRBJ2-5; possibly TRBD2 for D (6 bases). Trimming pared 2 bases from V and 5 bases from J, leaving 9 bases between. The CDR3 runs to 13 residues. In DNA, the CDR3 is TGTGCCAGCAGTTTATATCGGGGGGAGACCCAGTACTTC. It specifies CASSLYRGETQYF.

For the CDR3, the DNA is TGTGCCAGCAGCTTAGGTGAGGTGAACACTGAAGCTTTCTTT. It codes for CASSLGEVNTEAFF. The chain has TRBV7-9 and TRBJ1-1; D gene ambiguous. V was trimmed by 1 base and J by 0 bases, leaving 6 bases between them. The CDR3 loop spans 14 amino acids. CDR1 SEHNR and CDR2 FQNEAQ come from the germline V gene (reference sequence).

The CDR3 reads CSVVAPYNEQFF. Here the CDR3 DNA reads TGCAGCGTTGTAGCACCGTACAATGAGCAGTTCTTC. The V call is TRBV29-1, the J call TRBJ2-1; no clear D. CDR3 length: 12 residues. Germline-derived CDR1 and CDR2 are SQVTM and ANQGSEA. Trimming shortened V by 4 bases and J by 4 bases, and 8 bases separated the two germline ends.

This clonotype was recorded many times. The CDR3 sequence: CASSSEDRGAYEQYF. CDR3 coding DNA: TGTGCCAGCAGCTCAGAGGACAGGGGCGCGTACGAGCAGTACTTC. V usage is TRBV7-9 and J usage is TRBJ2-7; 9 bases are shared with TRBD1. Per the germline V gene, CDR1 is SEHNR and CDR2 is FQNEAQ (reference sequence). The CDR3 is 15 residues long. V shed 4 bases, J shed 4 bases, and the junction held 8 bases outside the gene matches. Supplemented by reference TRBV7-9 and TRBJ2-7, the full variable domain reads DTGVSQNPRHKITKRGQNVTFRCDPISEHNRLYWYRQTLGQGPEFLTYFQNEAQLEKSRLLSDRFSAERPKGSFSTLEIQRTEQGDSAMYLCASSSEDRGAYEQYFGPGTRLTVT.

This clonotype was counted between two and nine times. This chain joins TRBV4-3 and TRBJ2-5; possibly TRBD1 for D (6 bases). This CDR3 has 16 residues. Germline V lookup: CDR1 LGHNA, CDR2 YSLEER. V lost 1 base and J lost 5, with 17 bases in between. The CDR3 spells CASSQGGNTGLETQYF. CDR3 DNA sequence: TGCGCCAGCAGCCAAGGTGGCAACACAGGGCTGGAGACCCAGTACTTC.